These T cell receptor beta chains were read from a single sample in a study of T-cell reconstitution after alpha-beta-depleted transplantation in children. From the PCR reads, TCRdb called clonotypes with MiXCR, one entry per CDR3 protein. Counted here are about 210,000 distinct CDR3 sequences, under 20% occurring once; the ten biggest clones make up roughly two fifths. Sequencing was performed on PBMCs, mostly from graft donor cells, taken 360 days after TCRalphabeta/CD19-depleted stem cell transplant. The source is a male patient under 10 years old who had a stem cell transplant for acute lymphoblastic leukemia, so the T cells may come from the graft donor. The CDR3 runs from the conserved cysteine through the conserved F or W. A D gene is named only where the DNA matches it firmly. Size tells how often a clone was seen (once, few, many) or the class of an expanded clone, and some rows leave it out.

j_gene: TRBJ2-1; abundance: -; v_gene: TRBV27; d_gene: TRBD2; CDR3nt: TGTGCCAGCGCCCTAGCGGGCGCCTACAATGAGCAGTTCTTC; CDR3aa: CASALAGAYNEQFF
j_gene: TRBJ1-5; abundance: many; v_gene: TRBV10-3; d_gene: TRBD1; CDR3nt: TGTGCCATCAGTGAGGGGGGACAGGGGGCCCAGCCCCAGCATTTT; CDR3aa: CAISEGGQGAQPQHF
j_gene: TRBJ1-5; abundance: many; v_gene: TRBV10-3; d_gene: -; CDR3nt: TGTGCCATCAGACCTCGAGAGGGACAGCCCCAGCATTTT; CDR3aa: CAIRPREGQPQHF
j_gene: TRBJ2-1; abundance: many; v_gene: TRBV20-1; d_gene: TRBD2; CDR3nt: TGCAGTGTGCCGGGACTAGCGGTCAATGAGCAGTTCTTC; CDR3aa: CSVPGLAVNEQFF
j_gene: TRBJ2-3; abundance: few; v_gene: TRBV7-9; d_gene: -; CDR3nt: TGTGCCAGCAGCTTAAAAGGGAGCACAGATACGCAGTATTTT; CDR3aa: CASSLKGSTDTQYF
j_gene: TRBJ2-5; abundance: -; v_gene: TRBV9; d_gene: TRBD1; CDR3nt: TGTGCCAGCAGCGGACCGGGACAGGGAAAACTGGAGACCCAGTACTTC; CDR3aa: CASSGPGQGKLETQYF
j_gene: TRBJ2-7; abundance: many; v_gene: TRBV29-1; d_gene: TRBD1; CDR3nt: TGCAGCGTTCCACAGGGGCCCCACGAGCAGTACTTC; CDR3aa: CSVPQGPHEQYF
j_gene: TRBJ2-3; abundance: few; v_gene: TRBV18; d_gene: -; CDR3nt: TGTGCCAGCTCACCACGGGGAGCGCGCACAGATACGCAGTATTTT; CDR3aa: CASSPRGARTDTQYF
j_gene: TRBJ1-2; abundance: few; v_gene: TRBV28; d_gene: TRBD1; CDR3nt: TGTGCCAGCAGTTTCGAGGGGACAGGGGGCGTCTTCTATGGCTACACCTTC; CDR3aa: CASSFEGTGGVFYGYTF
j_gene: TRBJ2-1; abundance: many; v_gene: TRBV5-5; d_gene: -; CDR3nt: TGTGCCAGCAGCCGCATCCTCAATGAGCAGTTCTTC; CDR3aa: CASSRILNEQFF
j_gene: TRBJ2-3; abundance: few; v_gene: TRBV7-9; d_gene: -; CDR3nt: TGTGCCAGCAGCGGACAGTTCACAGATACGCAGTATTTT; CDR3aa: CASSGQFTDTQYF
j_gene: TRBJ1-5; abundance: -; v_gene: TRBV10-3; d_gene: -; CDR3nt: TGTGCCATCGCAGCAAAAAATCAGCCCCAGCATTTT; CDR3aa: CAIAAKNQPQHF
j_gene: TRBJ1-2; abundance: -; v_gene: TRBV7-9; d_gene: -; CDR3nt: TGTGCCAGCAGGATCCCCGGGGGCTATGGCTACACCTTC; CDR3aa: CASRIPGGYGYTF
j_gene: TRBJ2-3; abundance: -; v_gene: TRBV30; d_gene: TRBD2; CDR3nt: TGTGCCTGGAGCGGGGGGGCCAAAGCAGATACGCAGTATTTT; CDR3aa: CAWSGGAKADTQYF
j_gene: TRBJ2-1; abundance: -; v_gene: TRBV28; d_gene: -; CDR3nt: TGTGCCAGCAGCTGGGACACTCGCTCCTACAATGAGCAGTTCTTC; CDR3aa: CASSWDTRSYNEQFF
j_gene: TRBJ1-2; abundance: few; v_gene: TRBV6-1; d_gene: TRBD1; CDR3nt: TGTGCCAGCACCCGAGGACAGGCCTATGGCTACACCTTC; CDR3aa: CASTRGQAYGYTF
j_gene: TRBJ2-5; abundance: few; v_gene: TRBV28; d_gene: -; CDR3nt: TGTGCCAGCAGTAAAAAGGGACAAGAGACCCAGTACTTC; CDR3aa: CASSKKGQETQYF
j_gene: TRBJ2-5; abundance: many; v_gene: TRBV6-2/TRBV6-3; d_gene: -; CDR3nt: TGTGCCAGCAGTGATCCAGGGACGACCCAGTACTTC; CDR3aa: CASSDPGTTQYF
j_gene: TRBJ2-3; abundance: -; v_gene: TRBV29-1; d_gene: TRBD1; CDR3nt: TGCAGCGTTGAAGACAGGGGGTATGGAGATACGCAGTATTTT; CDR3aa: CSVEDRGYGDTQYF
j_gene: TRBJ1-2; abundance: many; v_gene: TRBV5-1; d_gene: -; CDR3nt: TGCGCCAGCAGCTTGGAGGCAGGGAACTATGGCTACACCTTC; CDR3aa: CASSLEAGNYGYTF
j_gene: TRBJ2-7; abundance: few; v_gene: TRBV4-3; d_gene: TRBD2; CDR3nt: TGCGCCAGCAGCCAGGCAAAAGCGGGAGGAACCTACGAGCAGTACTTC; CDR3aa: CASSQAKAGGTYEQYF
j_gene: TRBJ2-1; abundance: -; v_gene: TRBV27; d_gene: TRBD2; CDR3nt: TGTGCCAGCAGGCCGTGGGGCGGGGGGGCCGAAAGCCAGTTCTTC; CDR3aa: CASRPWGGGAESQFF
j_gene: TRBJ2-5; abundance: few; v_gene: TRBV5-6; d_gene: -; CDR3nt: TGTGCCAGCAGACAAGAGGGGACACCCGCCCAAGAGACCCAGTACTTC; CDR3aa: CASRQEGTPAQETQYF
j_gene: TRBJ2-1; abundance: few; v_gene: TRBV20-1; d_gene: -; CDR3nt: TGCAGTGCTAGAGATCAAAAACGGGATACGTTGAATGAGCAGTTCTTC; CDR3aa: CSARDQKRDTLNEQFF
j_gene: TRBJ2-1; abundance: few; v_gene: TRBV20-1; d_gene: -; CDR3nt: TGCAGTGCTAGAGTCGGGGTTTACAATGAGCAGTTCTTC; CDR3aa: CSARVGVYNEQFF
j_gene: TRBJ2-2; abundance: many; v_gene: TRBV2; d_gene: -; CDR3nt: TGTGCCAGCAGTGAAATTCAGGCCGGGGAGCTGTTTTTT; CDR3aa: CASSEIQAGELFF
j_gene: TRBJ2-3; abundance: -; v_gene: TRBV5-1; d_gene: -; CDR3nt: TGCGCCAGCAGCTCGTGGACAGTCTTAGGCACAGATACGCAGTATTTT; CDR3aa: CASSSWTVLGTDTQYF
j_gene: TRBJ1-1; abundance: -; v_gene: TRBV13; d_gene: TRBD1; CDR3nt: TGTGCCAGCAGCCCAGGGGGCCTTGAAGCTTTCTTT; CDR3aa: CASSPGGLEAFF
j_gene: TRBJ1-2; abundance: -; v_gene: TRBV10-2; d_gene: -; CDR3nt: TGCGCCAGCAGTGAACGGGGACGAACCAAATATGGCTACACCTTC; CDR3aa: CASSERGRTKYGYTF
j_gene: TRBJ2-6; abundance: -; v_gene: TRBV7-3; d_gene: -; CDR3nt: TGTGCCAGCAGCTTAAACCCTAATCAGGGGCTACCCTCGGGGGCCAACGTCCTGACTTTC; CDR3aa: CASSLNPNQGLPSGANVLTF
j_gene: TRBJ2-5; abundance: few; v_gene: TRBV7-9; d_gene: TRBD1; CDR3nt: TGTGCCAGCAGCTTCGACAGGGTCCTAAGAGGGACCCAGTACTTC; CDR3aa: CASSFDRVLRGTQYF
j_gene: TRBJ1-5; abundance: few; v_gene: TRBV20-1; d_gene: -; CDR3nt: TGCAGTGCGAGCCCGGGCGCAGGTGGCAATCAGCCCCAGCATTTT; CDR3aa: CSASPGAGGNQPQHF
j_gene: TRBJ2-5; abundance: many; v_gene: TRBV6-2/TRBV6-3; d_gene: -; CDR3nt: TGTGCCAGCAGTTACGACGACCAGGCCCAAGAGACCCAGTACTTC; CDR3aa: CASSYDDQAQETQYF
j_gene: TRBJ2-7; abundance: few; v_gene: TRBV6-1; d_gene: -; CDR3nt: TGTGCCAGCAGTCGGCCGGGTTTGAGGCCAAGGGCGTACTTC; CDR3aa: CASSRPGLRPRAYF
j_gene: TRBJ1-6; abundance: few; v_gene: TRBV5-1; d_gene: TRBD1; CDR3nt: TGCGCCAGCAGCCTGGGACAGCTACGTTCACCCCTCCACTTT; CDR3aa: CASSLGQLRSPLHF
j_gene: TRBJ2-3; abundance: few; v_gene: TRBV12-3/TRBV12-4; d_gene: -; CDR3nt: TGTGCCAGCAGATCCAAAACTAGGGTCCCAGATACGCAGTATTTT; CDR3aa: CASRSKTRVPDTQYF
j_gene: TRBJ1-2; abundance: -; v_gene: TRBV7-8; d_gene: -; CDR3nt: TGTGCCAGCAGCTTTGAGTCAGGGGAGGACTATGGCTACACCTTC; CDR3aa: CASSFESGEDYGYTF
j_gene: TRBJ2-3; abundance: -; v_gene: TRBV29-1; d_gene: TRBD1; CDR3nt: TGCAGCGTTGGCGACAGGGGCGAAACAGATACGCAGTATTTT; CDR3aa: CSVGDRGETDTQYF
j_gene: TRBJ2-5; abundance: few; v_gene: TRBV10-3; d_gene: -; CDR3nt: TGTGCCATCACTCCAGGAGGAGCGGAGACCCAGTACTTC; CDR3aa: CAITPGGAETQYF
j_gene: TRBJ2-5; abundance: -; v_gene: TRBV7-2; d_gene: -; CDR3nt: TGTGCCAGCACCGCATCACGGCGTCAAGAGACCCAGTACTTC; CDR3aa: CASTASRRQETQYF
j_gene: TRBJ1-1; abundance: few; v_gene: TRBV27; d_gene: TRBD1; CDR3nt: TGTGCCAGCAACCTGGACAGGGCCCTGAACACTGAAGCTTTCTTT; CDR3aa: CASNLDRALNTEAFF
j_gene: TRBJ1-3; abundance: -; v_gene: TRBV12-3/TRBV12-4; d_gene: -; CDR3nt: TGTGCCAGCCTAGGGAGGAGGAGGAGAAACACCATATATTTT; CDR3aa: CASLGRRRRNTIYF
j_gene: TRBJ2-5; abundance: few; v_gene: TRBV6-4; d_gene: TRBD1; CDR3nt: TGTGCCAGCAGTGATTTAGGGGGCGGAGGAGAGACCCAGTACTTC; CDR3aa: CASSDLGGGGETQYF
j_gene: TRBJ2-7; abundance: -; v_gene: TRBV11-2; d_gene: -; CDR3nt: TGTGCCAGCAGCTTAGTATCATCGCTATCGGCTACCGCGTCTTTCGAGCAGTACTTC; CDR3aa: CASSLVSSLSATASFEQYF
j_gene: TRBJ1-6; abundance: -; v_gene: TRBV25-1; d_gene: TRBD1; CDR3nt: TGTGCCAGCAGTGATATGGGGACAGGCCAAAGCTCCTATAATTCACCCCTCCACTTT; CDR3aa: CASSDMGTGQSSYNSPLHF
j_gene: TRBJ2-5; abundance: -; v_gene: TRBV20-1; d_gene: TRBD2; CDR3nt: TGCAGTGCTCCTCTGGCGGGGGGTCTTCAAGAGACCCAGTACTTC; CDR3aa: CSAPLAGGLQETQYF
j_gene: TRBJ2-1; abundance: few; v_gene: TRBV27; d_gene: -; CDR3nt: TGTGCCAGCAGTTTAAAAGGGTACTCGGGGGATGGGGAGTTCTTC; CDR3aa: CASSLKGYSGDGEFF
j_gene: TRBJ2-2; abundance: few; v_gene: TRBV12-3/TRBV12-4; d_gene: -; CDR3nt: TGTGCCAGCAGTTTGTCCCAGCATCTGGGGCGGGAGCTGTTTTTT; CDR3aa: CASSLSQHLGRELFF
j_gene: TRBJ1-2; abundance: -; v_gene: TRBV20-1; d_gene: -; CDR3nt: TGCAGTGCTAGCGAGGGAGAGGGGTATGGCTACACCTTC; CDR3aa: CSASEGEGYGYTF
j_gene: TRBJ2-7; abundance: -; v_gene: TRBV12-3/TRBV12-4; d_gene: TRBD1; CDR3nt: TGTGCCAGCAGTTTACGGACAGGGCAACCCTACGAGCAGTACTTC; CDR3aa: CASSLRTGQPYEQYF
j_gene: TRBJ2-1; abundance: few; v_gene: TRBV5-1; d_gene: TRBD2; CDR3nt: TGCGCCAGCAGTTCTAGCGGGATAGGGGATGAGCAGTTCTTC; CDR3aa: CASSSSGIGDEQFF
j_gene: TRBJ2-5; abundance: many; v_gene: TRBV28; d_gene: -; CDR3nt: TGTGCCAGCAGTCTACTCGTCCTTCCAGCGACCCAGTACTTC; CDR3aa: CASSLLVLPATQYF
j_gene: TRBJ1-5; abundance: few; v_gene: TRBV12-3/TRBV12-4; d_gene: TRBD1; CDR3nt: TGTGCCAGCAGTCAAGTGACAGGGGCCCAGCATTTT; CDR3aa: CASSQVTGAQHF
j_gene: TRBJ2-1; abundance: many; v_gene: TRBV20-1; d_gene: TRBD2; CDR3nt: TGCAGTGCTAGAGATCTAAGCGGGGGGTACAATGAGCAGTTCTTC; CDR3aa: CSARDLSGGYNEQFF